This TCR beta chain appears in the sequencing data of a study of siplizumab effects on memory and regulatory T cells. The CDR3 consists of 10 residues. V was shortened by 3 bases and J by 6 bases, with 4 bases between the two germline ends. Germline V gene sequence: CDR1 DFQATT, CDR2 SNEGSKA (reference sequence). The method was immunoSEQ multiplex PCR; TCRdb's version includes in-frame clones alone and lacks a portion of them. The sample carries about 63,000 clones, approximately 82% recorded once. The sequence was collected from a human donor in good health. Sequences were obtained from memory CD4+ T cells sorted from blood. The gene calls are TRBV20-1 and TRBJ2-3, with D unclear. CDR3 residues: CSASVDTQYF. The CDR3 nucleotides read TGCAGTGCTAGTGTCGATACGCAGTATTTT.